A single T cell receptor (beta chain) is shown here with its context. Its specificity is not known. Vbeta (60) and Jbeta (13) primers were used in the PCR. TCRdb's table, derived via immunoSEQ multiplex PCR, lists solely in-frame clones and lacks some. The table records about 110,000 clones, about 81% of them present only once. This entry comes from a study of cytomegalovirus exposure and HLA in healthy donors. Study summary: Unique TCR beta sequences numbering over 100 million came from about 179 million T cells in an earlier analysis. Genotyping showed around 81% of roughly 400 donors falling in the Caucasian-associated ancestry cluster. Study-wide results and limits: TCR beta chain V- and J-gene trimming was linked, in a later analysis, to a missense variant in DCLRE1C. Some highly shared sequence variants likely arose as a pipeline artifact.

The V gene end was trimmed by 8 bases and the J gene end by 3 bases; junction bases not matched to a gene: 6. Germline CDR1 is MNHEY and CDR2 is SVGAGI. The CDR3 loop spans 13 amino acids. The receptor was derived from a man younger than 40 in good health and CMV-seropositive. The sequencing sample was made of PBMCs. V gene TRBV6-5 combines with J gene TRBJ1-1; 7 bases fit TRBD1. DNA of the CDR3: TGTGCCAGCCCGGGACAGATGCACACTGAAGCTTTCTTT. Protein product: CASPGQMHTEAFF.